This is a list of T cell receptor beta chains from one sample in a study of cytomegalovirus exposure and HLA in healthy donors. Sequenced by immunoSEQ multiplex PCR; TCRdb stores in-frame clones only, minus some. The table includes about 140,000 clones, 80% detected once. Sequenced input: PBMCs. The receptors were sampled from a man in his forties in good health and CMV-seronegative. The CDR3 runs from the conserved cysteine through the conserved F or W. The order of the fields is clone size, D gene, J gene, V gene, CDR3 DNA, CDR3 protein. D genes are given only for firm matches. Not every row has a clone size; where given, it reads once, few, many or a size class.

size: .; D: .; J: TRBJ2-7; V: TRBV27; DNA: TGTGCCAGCAGTTTACTCACAGATTACGAGCAGTACTTC; CDR3: CASSLLTDYEQYF
size: .; D: TRBD2; J: TRBJ2-3; V: TRBV2; DNA: TGTGCCAGCAGCCTACTAGCGGGGAACACAGATACGCAGTATTTT; CDR3: CASSLLAGNTDTQYF
size: once; D: .; J: TRBJ2-7; V: TRBV10-3; DNA: TGTGCCATCAGGGTTCAGGGGATGAACGGGCAGTACTTC; CDR3: CAIRVQGMNGQYF
size: .; D: .; J: TRBJ1-2; V: TRBV19; DNA: TGTGCCAGTAGCCTAAGTGAAGGGGTTGTCTACACCTTC; CDR3: CASSLSEGVVYTF
size: .; D: .; J: TRBJ1-6; V: TRBV30; DNA: TGTGCCTTGACCAGGGGTTCCTATAATTCACCCCTCCACTTT; CDR3: CALTRGSYNSPLHF
size: .; D: .; J: TRBJ1-4; V: TRBV28; DNA: TGTGCCAGCAGTTTTCTTGGAGGGGCCAGGAAGGAAAAACTGTTTTTT; CDR3: CASSFLGGARKEKLFF
size: .; D: .; J: TRBJ2-7; V: TRBV25-1; DNA: TGTGCCAGCAGTAGCTCTGCGGGCAGCTCCTACGAGCAGTACTTC; CDR3: CASSSSAGSSYEQYF
size: .; D: TRBD1; J: TRBJ1-5; V: TRBV19; DNA: TGTGCCAGTAGTATCGGACAGGGTCTGAGCAATCAGCCCCAGCATTTT; CDR3: CASSIGQGLSNQPQHF
size: .; D: TRBD1; J: TRBJ2-5; V: TRBV27; DNA: TGTGCCAGCAGTCAGGACAGGGCGCTAGAGACCCAGTACTTC; CDR3: CASSQDRALETQYF
size: few; D: TRBD1; J: TRBJ2-3; V: TRBV7-2; DNA: TGTGCCAGCAGCAGGGACAGAGCGGGCACAGATACGCAGTATTTT; CDR3: CASSRDRAGTDTQYF
size: .; D: .; J: TRBJ1-1; V: TRBV27; DNA: TGTGCCAGCAGTAGCGACTTGGGTGGGACTGAAGCTTTCTTT; CDR3: CASSSDLGGTEAFF
size: .; D: TRBD1; J: TRBJ1-6; V: TRBV19; DNA: TGTGCCAGTAGTGGGCGGGACAGGCAAAATTCACCCCTCCACTTT; CDR3: CASSGRDRQNSPLHF
size: .; D: .; J: TRBJ1-3; V: TRBV19; DNA: TGTGCCAGTAGACACGACTGGACAGTCTCTGGAAACACCATATATTTT; CDR3: CASRHDWTVSGNTIYF
size: .; D: .; J: TRBJ2-1; V: TRBV19; DNA: TGTGCCAGTAGAAAACAGGGCAATTACAATGAGCAGTTCTTC; CDR3: CASRKQGNYNEQFF
size: .; D: .; J: TRBJ2-5; V: TRBV9; DNA: TGTGCCAGCAGCGCTGTTACCCCAACAGGAAAAGAGACCCAGTACTTC; CDR3: CASSAVTPTGKETQYF
size: .; D: .; J: TRBJ2-2; V: TRBV30; DNA: TGTGCCTGGACGGCAGGGATCACCGGGGAGCTGTTTTTT; CDR3: CAWTAGITGELFF
size: few; D: TRBD1; J: TRBJ1-6; V: TRBV5-6; DNA: TGTGCCAGCAGGTGGGGGGGACAGGGGACAAGAACCCTCCACTTT; CDR3: CASRWGGQGTRTLHF
size: .; D: .; J: TRBJ1-5; V: TRBV28; DNA: TGTGCCAGCAGGAGATCAGGGCGGGAACAGCCCCAGCATTTT; CDR3: CASRRSGREQPQHF
size: .; D: TRBD1; J: TRBJ1-4; V: TRBV5-4; DNA: TGTGCCAGCAGCTTCAGGACAGGGACTAATGAAAAACTGTTTTTT; CDR3: CASSFRTGTNEKLFF
size: .; D: .; J: TRBJ2-3; V: TRBV7-3; DNA: TGTGCCAGCAGCCCTACGAGTAGCGCGCTGCCCACAGATACGCAGTATTTT; CDR3: CASSPTSSALPTDTQYF
size: .; D: TRBD1; J: TRBJ2-7; V: TRBV7-9; DNA: TGTGCCAGCAGCTTAGTCTCGAGTTCAGGGGGCTACGAGCAGTACTTC; CDR3: CASSLVSSSGGYEQYF
size: few; D: .; J: TRBJ1-1; V: TRBV7-9; DNA: TGTGCCAGCAGCTTGTCGCTAGTGAACACTGAAGCTTTCTTT; CDR3: CASSLSLVNTEAFF
size: once; D: TRBD1; J: TRBJ2-3; V: TRBV29-1; DNA: TGCAGCGTTGCCAACAGGGGGCGCCCAGATACGCAGTATTTT; CDR3: CSVANRGRPDTQYF
size: .; D: TRBD1; J: TRBJ1-2; V: TRBV19; DNA: TGTGCCAGTACCCGGGACAGGAACTATGGCTACACCTTC; CDR3: CASTRDRNYGYTF
size: .; D: .; J: TRBJ1-2; V: TRBV29-1; DNA: TGCAGCGTTTCCAGGGAACCTGATGGCTACACCTTC; CDR3: CSVSREPDGYTF
size: .; D: .; J: TRBJ1-5; V: TRBV11-2; DNA: TGTGCCAGCAGCCCAGGCACAGCTTTTGAGCCCCAGCATTTT; CDR3: CASSPGTAFEPQHF
size: .; D: TRBD2; J: TRBJ2-3; V: TRBV7-3; DNA: TGTGCCAGCAGCTTAGGTAGCGGGGTCTCTCGGGATACGCAGTATTTT; CDR3: CASSLGSGVSRDTQYF
size: once; D: TRBD1; J: TRBJ1-2; V: TRBV19; DNA: TGTGCCAGTAGTATTTATGGAGGGGGCAACTATGGCTACACCTTC; CDR3: CASSIYGGGNYGYTF
size: .; D: TRBD1; J: TRBJ2-5; V: TRBV27; DNA: TGTGCCAGCAGTAGAGGACAGGGGGCAGGAGAGACCCAGTACTTC; CDR3: CASSRGQGAGETQYF
size: .; D: .; J: TRBJ1-1; V: TRBV25-1; DNA: TGTGCCAGCAGTGAATCCAAGAACACTGAAGCTTTCTTT; CDR3: CASSESKNTEAFF
size: .; D: TRBD1; J: TRBJ1-5; V: TRBV5-8; DNA: TGTGCCAGCAGCCGGGACAGATCAACACCTTATAGCAATCAGCCCCAGCATTTT; CDR3: CASSRDRSTPYSNQPQHF
size: .; D: TRBD1; J: TRBJ2-5; V: TRBV28; DNA: TGTGCCAGCGGTGACGCACCGGGACAGGGGGGAGAGACCCAGTACTTC; CDR3: CASGDAPGQGGETQYF
size: .; D: .; J: TRBJ1-3; V: TRBV7-9; DNA: TGTGCCAGCAGCTTGTCCGAGACAGCTGGAATTCTTGATTTT; CDR3: CASSLSETAGILDF
size: .; D: TRBD2; J: TRBJ2-2; V: TRBV5-1; DNA: TGCGCCAGCACCTCTAGCGGCAGCACCGGGGAGCTGTTTTTT; CDR3: CASTSSGSTGELFF
size: .; D: .; J: TRBJ2-7; V: TRBV7-3; DNA: TGTGCCAGCAGCTTAACTGGACACGGAGCTGGGGAGCAGTACTTC; CDR3: CASSLTGHGAGEQYF
size: .; D: TRBD1; J: TRBJ1-4; V: TRBV29-1; DNA: TGCAGCGTTACCGCCGGGACAGGGCATGAAAAACTGTTTTTT; CDR3: CSVTAGTGHEKLFF
size: .; D: TRBD2; J: TRBJ2-3; V: TRBV9; DNA: TGTGCCAGCAGCGCCTCTTTGGGGGGGAACACAGATACGCAGTATTTT; CDR3: CASSASLGGNTDTQYF
size: .; D: .; J: TRBJ1-2; V: TRBV4-1; DNA: TGCGCCAGCAGCCAAGATTCGGCCAGGGTTAGCTATGGCTACACCTTC; CDR3: CASSQDSARVSYGYTF
size: .; D: .; J: TRBJ1-2; V: TRBV4-1; DNA: TGCGCCAGCAGCCAAGCCGGGGTTTCTTATGGCTACACCTTC; CDR3: CASSQAGVSYGYTF
size: .; D: TRBD2; J: TRBJ2-2; V: TRBV7-9; DNA: TGTGCCAGCAGCATCCCCGGGACTAGGGAAACCGGGGAGCTGTTTTTT; CDR3: CASSIPGTRETGELFF
size: .; D: .; J: TRBJ1-1; V: TRBV27; DNA: TGTGCCAGCAGTTTGGGGGGGCTGGCTGAAGCTTTCTTT; CDR3: CASSLGGLAEAFF
size: few; D: TRBD1; J: TRBJ1-1; V: TRBV4-3; DNA: TGCGCCAGCAGCCAGACAGGGGGGTTCACTGAAGCTTTCTTT; CDR3: CASSQTGGFTEAFF